This TCR beta chain was found in a study of blood T cell repertoires in COVID-19. Sequenced by immunoSEQ multiplex PCR; TCRdb stores in-frame clones only, minus some. The sample lists under 150,000 clones; 70% to 90% were seen once. This clone was observed a single time. This TCR was recovered from a man in his forties or fifties with acute or convalescent COVID-19. Material for sequencing was peripheral blood.

The CDR3 loop is CASSPPMDSGQYF. Written as DNA, the CDR3 is TGTGCCAGCTCACCACCGATGGACAGTGGGCAGTACTTC. V and J are TRBV18 and TRBJ2-7; D is possibly TRBD1 (6 bases). Germline V gene data show CDR1 as KGHSH and CDR2 as LQKENI. This CDR3 is 13 amino acids long. The V gene lost 0 bases and the J gene lost 9 bases, with 12 bases spanning the gap.